This is a list of T cell receptor beta chains from one sample in a study of T cell changes during pregnancy in multiple sclerosis. Method: immunoSEQ multiplex PCR; TCRdb's copy keeps in-frame clones and lacks some. Here the sample spans over 50,000 clones, 88% being singletons. The source material was peripheral blood, sampled in the first trimester of pregnancy. The receptors come from a female donor with multiple sclerosis, enrolled in a pregnancy study. Both conserved end residues are part of each CDR3. Each record gives: D gene, J gene, V gene, clone size, CDR3 protein, CDR3 DNA. The D gene is left open where the match is weak. Clone size, where shown, is once, few, many, or a class for clones that have expanded.

d_gene: NA; j_gene: TRBJ1-2; v_gene: TRBV7-2; abundance: NA; CDR3aa: CASSSYRDGYTF; CDR3nt: TGTGCCAGCAGCTCCTACAGGGATGGCTACACCTTC
d_gene: TRBD1; j_gene: TRBJ2-7; v_gene: TRBV5-6; abundance: NA; CDR3aa: CASSFGTDEQYF; CDR3nt: TGTGCCAGCAGCTTCGGGACAGACGAGCAGTACTTC
d_gene: TRBD2; j_gene: TRBJ2-7; v_gene: TRBV27; abundance: NA; CDR3aa: CASRDLAVSPYEQYF; CDR3nt: TGTGCCAGCAGAGACCTAGCGGTGAGTCCCTACGAGCAGTACTTC
d_gene: NA; j_gene: TRBJ2-3; v_gene: TRBV6-4; abundance: NA; CDR3aa: CASSEDGEAADTQYF; CDR3nt: TGTGCCAGCAGTGAAGATGGGGAGGCCGCAGATACGCAGTATTTT
d_gene: TRBD1; j_gene: TRBJ2-1; v_gene: TRBV6-1; abundance: once; CDR3aa: CASSLQGDNEQFF; CDR3nt: TGTGCCAGCAGTCTCCAGGGGGACAATGAGCAGTTCTTC
d_gene: NA; j_gene: TRBJ2-1; v_gene: TRBV6-6; abundance: NA; CDR3aa: CASSYSSGRNKNEQFF; CDR3nt: TGTGCCAGCAGTTACTCGAGTGGGAGGAATAAGAATGAGCAGTTCTTC
d_gene: TRBD2; j_gene: TRBJ2-2; v_gene: TRBV7-3; abundance: NA; CDR3aa: CASSLVAGEGELFF; CDR3nt: TGTGCCAGCAGCTTAGTAGCGGGGGAGGGGGAGCTGTTTTTT
d_gene: NA; j_gene: TRBJ1-1; v_gene: TRBV10-3; abundance: NA; CDR3aa: CAISEAGQNTEAFF; CDR3nt: TGTGCCATCAGTGAGGCAGGTCAGAACACTGAAGCTTTCTTT
d_gene: NA; j_gene: TRBJ2-1; v_gene: TRBV7-2; abundance: NA; CDR3aa: CASSFGANNEQFF; CDR3nt: TGTGCCAGCAGCTTTGGAGCCAACAATGAGCAGTTCTTC
d_gene: NA; j_gene: TRBJ1-5; v_gene: TRBV7-2; abundance: NA; CDR3aa: CASSFRDNQPQHF; CDR3nt: TGTGCCAGCAGCTTCCGCGATAATCAGCCCCAGCATTTT
d_gene: NA; j_gene: TRBJ2-5; v_gene: TRBV5-6; abundance: NA; CDR3aa: CASSKQSVQETQYF; CDR3nt: TGTGCCAGCAGCAAACAATCTGTCCAAGAGACCCAGTACTTC
d_gene: TRBD2; j_gene: TRBJ2-3; v_gene: TRBV7-9; abundance: NA; CDR3aa: CASSLRAAGPLTDTQYF; CDR3nt: TGTGCCAGCAGCTTAAGGGCAGCGGGACCCCTCACAGATACGCAGTATTTT
d_gene: NA; j_gene: TRBJ2-2; v_gene: TRBV5-1; abundance: NA; CDR3aa: CASNGQPNTGELFF; CDR3nt: TGCGCCAGCAACGGACAGCCAAACACCGGGGAGCTGTTTTTT
d_gene: NA; j_gene: TRBJ2-2; v_gene: TRBV9; abundance: few; CDR3aa: CASSVEGLATGELFF; CDR3nt: TGTGCCAGCAGCGTAGAGGGTCTAGCAACCGGGGAGCTGTTTTTT
d_gene: NA; j_gene: TRBJ2-1; v_gene: TRBV9; abundance: NA; CDR3aa: CASSVESGSEQFF; CDR3nt: TGTGCCAGCAGCGTAGAGAGCGGCAGTGAGCAGTTCTTC
d_gene: NA; j_gene: TRBJ1-2; v_gene: TRBV4-1; abundance: NA; CDR3aa: CASSQDRGKVYYGYTF; CDR3nt: TGCGCCAGCAGCCAAGATCGAGGGAAGGTCTACTATGGCTACACCTTC
d_gene: NA; j_gene: TRBJ1-3; v_gene: TRBV5-1; abundance: NA; CDR3aa: CASSLGAFSGNTIYF; CDR3nt: TGCGCCAGCAGCTTGGGGGCCTTCTCTGGAAACACCATATATTTT
d_gene: NA; j_gene: TRBJ2-5; v_gene: TRBV5-1; abundance: NA; CDR3aa: CASSDRSQGTQYF; CDR3nt: TGCGCCAGCAGCGACCGATCCCAGGGGACCCAGTACTTC
d_gene: NA; j_gene: TRBJ1-4; v_gene: TRBV27; abundance: NA; CDR3aa: CASSLDYTTNEKLFF; CDR3nt: TGTGCCAGCAGTTTAGATTACACAACTAATGAAAAACTGTTTTTT
d_gene: NA; j_gene: TRBJ2-2; v_gene: TRBV5-1; abundance: NA; CDR3aa: CASSLGVTAANTGELFF; CDR3nt: TGCGCCAGCAGCTTGGGTGTTACAGCGGCGAACACCGGGGAGCTGTTTTTT
d_gene: NA; j_gene: TRBJ2-7; v_gene: TRBV18; abundance: NA; CDR3aa: CASSFTGWSYEQYF; CDR3nt: TGTGCCAGCTCATTCACAGGGTGGTCCTACGAGCAGTACTTC
d_gene: NA; j_gene: TRBJ1-2; v_gene: TRBV2; abundance: few; CDR3aa: CASSVEGTSGYTF; CDR3nt: TGTGCCAGCAGTGTAGAGGGGACTAGCGGCTACACCTTC
d_gene: NA; j_gene: TRBJ2-2; v_gene: TRBV4-1; abundance: NA; CDR3aa: CASSHRTLEANTGELFF; CDR3nt: TGCGCCAGCAGCCACAGAACGCTAGAGGCGAACACCGGGGAGCTGTTTTTT
d_gene: TRBD2; j_gene: TRBJ2-3; v_gene: TRBV5-4; abundance: NA; CDR3aa: CASSSYPASGDTQYF; CDR3nt: TGTGCCAGCAGCTCCTATCCGGCTAGCGGAGATACGCAGTATTTT
d_gene: NA; j_gene: TRBJ2-1; v_gene: TRBV7-9; abundance: NA; CDR3aa: CASSPRQRMNNEQFF; CDR3nt: TGTGCCAGCAGCCCTAGACAGAGGATGAACAATGAGCAGTTCTTC
d_gene: NA; j_gene: TRBJ2-7; v_gene: TRBV5-1; abundance: NA; CDR3aa: CASSLGLLSYEQYF; CDR3nt: TGCGCCAGCAGCTTGGGACTCCTCTCCTACGAGCAGTACTTC
d_gene: TRBD1; j_gene: TRBJ2-7; v_gene: TRBV6-5; abundance: NA; CDR3aa: CASSSPTGVSYEQYF; CDR3nt: TGTGCCAGCAGTTCCCCAACAGGGGTCTCCTACGAGCAGTACTTC
d_gene: TRBD2; j_gene: TRBJ2-5; v_gene: TRBV9; abundance: NA; CDR3aa: CASSVSGGGGETQYF; CDR3nt: TGTGCCAGCAGCGTTTCGGGGGGGGGCGGAGAGACCCAGTACTTC
d_gene: NA; j_gene: TRBJ1-1; v_gene: TRBV5-6; abundance: few; CDR3aa: CASSLLFTEAFF; CDR3nt: TGTGCCAGCAGCTTACTGTTCACTGAAGCTTTCTTT
d_gene: TRBD2; j_gene: TRBJ2-5; v_gene: TRBV5-6; abundance: once; CDR3aa: CASSDLKREVETQYF; CDR3nt: TGTGCCAGCAGCGATCTGAAGCGGGAGGTGGAGACCCAGTACTTC
d_gene: NA; j_gene: TRBJ2-1; v_gene: TRBV13; abundance: NA; CDR3aa: CASIRTSYNEQFF; CDR3nt: TGTGCCAGCATCAGGACTTCTTACAATGAGCAGTTCTTC
d_gene: TRBD2; j_gene: TRBJ2-7; v_gene: TRBV4-2; abundance: NA; CDR3aa: CASSQGATGTSGSPYEQYF; CDR3nt: TGTGCCAGCAGCCAAGGAGCAACCGGGACTAGCGGGAGCCCCTACGAGCAGTACTTC
d_gene: TRBD2; j_gene: TRBJ2-3; v_gene: TRBV6-1; abundance: NA; CDR3aa: CASSVAGADTQYF; CDR3nt: TGTGCCAGCAGTGTCGCGGGGGCAGATACGCAGTATTTT
d_gene: NA; j_gene: TRBJ2-2; v_gene: TRBV7-3; abundance: NA; CDR3aa: CASSSRSTGELFF; CDR3nt: TGTGCCAGCAGCTCGCGGAGCACCGGGGAGCTGTTTTTT
d_gene: TRBD2; j_gene: TRBJ2-3; v_gene: TRBV7-8; abundance: few; CDR3aa: CASSFRTSGRRTDTQYF; CDR3nt: TGTGCCAGCAGCTTCAGGACTAGCGGGAGGCGCACAGATACGCAGTATTTT
d_gene: NA; j_gene: TRBJ1-2; v_gene: TRBV7-2; abundance: NA; CDR3aa: CASSQRELQGPNGYTF; CDR3nt: TGTGCCAGCAGCCAAAGAGAGTTACAGGGACCCAACGGCTACACCTTC
d_gene: NA; j_gene: TRBJ2-7; v_gene: TRBV27; abundance: NA; CDR3aa: CASRTWTTRRYEQYF; CDR3nt: TGTGCCAGCAGGACATGGACCACTAGGCGCTACGAGCAGTACTTC
d_gene: TRBD1; j_gene: TRBJ1-1; v_gene: TRBV7-2; abundance: NA; CDR3aa: CASSLAGQQNTEAFF; CDR3nt: TGTGCCAGCAGCTTAGCGGGACAGCAGAACACTGAAGCTTTCTTT
d_gene: NA; j_gene: TRBJ2-1; v_gene: TRBV10-1; abundance: NA; CDR3aa: CASSGGETPNEQFF; CDR3nt: TGCGCCAGCAGTGGTGGGGAGACTCCGAATGAGCAGTTCTTC
d_gene: NA; j_gene: TRBJ2-1; v_gene: TRBV13; abundance: NA; CDR3aa: CASSLDQGLRNEQFF; CDR3nt: TGTGCCAGCAGCTTAGATCAGGGGCTCCGGAATGAGCAGTTCTTC
d_gene: NA; j_gene: TRBJ2-7; v_gene: TRBV5-5; abundance: NA; CDR3aa: CASSLEGLSSGEQYF; CDR3nt: TGTGCCAGCAGCTTGGAGGGACTCTCCTCGGGGGAGCAGTACTTC
d_gene: NA; j_gene: TRBJ2-6; v_gene: TRBV7-8; abundance: once; CDR3aa: CASSVLGGLGANVLTF; CDR3nt: TGTGCCAGCAGCGTCTTGGGGGGGCTCGGGGCCAACGTCCTGACTTTC
d_gene: TRBD2; j_gene: TRBJ2-3; v_gene: TRBV30; abundance: NA; CDR3aa: CAWRLAGAADTQYF; CDR3nt: TGTGCCTGGAGATTAGCGGGTGCCGCAGATACGCAGTATTTT
d_gene: NA; j_gene: TRBJ2-1; v_gene: TRBV5-6; abundance: NA; CDR3aa: CASSPLWGGEQFF; CDR3nt: TGTGCCAGCAGCCCGCTTTGGGGCGGTGAGCAGTTCTTC
d_gene: NA; j_gene: TRBJ2-7; v_gene: TRBV28; abundance: NA; CDR3aa: CASSWSSYEQYF; CDR3nt: TGTGCCAGCAGTTGGAGCTCCTACGAGCAGTACTTC